The present entry profiles one TCR beta chain with its context. The antigen is unknown. Primed by a sample-barcoded 5' primer and a J-beta primer mix, a second PCR proceeded for 7 to 11 cycles. A minimum of 2.5 million CDR3-containing paired-end reads was obtained for each sample. TCRdb re-analysed the 5' RACE reads in MiXCR, keeping a single row per CDR3 protein. This table holds roughly 640,000 distinct CDR3 sequences, 25% to 35% found once. CDR1 SGHVS and CDR2 FNYEAQ come from the germline V gene. CDR3 length: 16 amino acids. Trimming at V came to 4 bases and at J to 4 bases, leaving 12 bases not matched to a gene. The data belong to a study of blood T cells in healthy people across ages. Every donor provided roughly 10 milliliters of peripheral blood. Study-level findings and limits: Diversity was higher, and naive CD4+ cells more numerous, in long-lived donors than in aged donors.

The chain links TRBV7-6 to TRBJ2-5; TRBD2 agrees at 7 bases. This sequence was found in a woman older than 75 in good health. The sequenced sample was blood. The CDR3 protein is CASSSFAGAELETQYF. CDR3 DNA sequence: TGTGCCAGCAGCTCCTTTGCGGGAGCGGAGCTAGAGACCCAGTACTTC.